This TCR beta chain was documented in a study of breast tumors, draining lymph nodes, adjacent tissues. Study results and limitations: The lymph node origin of tumor T cells was framed as consistent with a hypothesis, not demonstrated.

Samples came from axillary lymph nodes draining the breast cancer. In germline, CDR1 is MGHRA, CDR2 YSYEKL. The CDR3 sequence is 13 residues long. With regard to this clonotype: The antigen remains unidentified. Being one base from a much bigger clone, this may be a read error.

TCRdb redid the calling of the multiplex PCR reads with MiXCR, one entry per CDR3 protein. Of 80,000 to 130,000 distinct CDR3 sequences in the sample, roughly 20% were seen once. The TCR comes from a female donor with breast cancer. Some clones in this sample may be carry-over from other donors' samples. Input material: axillary lymph node tissue. The chain links TRBV4-1 to TRBJ1-2; possible D gene TRBD1, 5 bases. CDR3 sequence: CASGQDRGLRYTF. CDR3 in DNA: TGCGCCAGCGGCCAAGACCGGGGCCTCCGCTACACCTTC.